This entry is about one T cell receptor (beta chain). At the DNA level, this CDR3 is encoded by other sequences in the same sample as well. This record comes from a study of blood T cell repertoires in COVID-19. The wider study: The samples span acute and convalescent COVID-19 from the United States, Italy and Spain.

CDR1 is SGHAT and CDR2 is FQNNGV in the germline V gene. This CDR3 spans 13 amino acids. The V and J ends lost 4 bases and 1 base respectively, with 7 bases between them. Assignments of participants to cohorts depended upon their own reported clinical history. Two consecutive negative NP/OP PCR tests, clearance, or resolved symptoms defined Cohort 3 recovery. Per the original methods: It was from reference gene primer amplification that nucleated cell counts were estimated. TCRdb keeps only in-frame clones here, not all; method: immunoSEQ multiplex PCR. The V and J calls and clone size come from that table; D and trimming were worked out from the DNA. The data show under 300,000 clones, with around 81% seen just once and about 3% held by the top ten.

The rearrangement joins TRBV11-2 to TRBJ1-2; D not resolved. Material: PBMCs or T cells enriched from blood (not recorded which). The TCR sequence derives from a man aged 45-65 years who had recovered from COVID-19. CDR3 in amino acids: CASSSTGNYGYTF. In DNA, the CDR3 is TGTGCCAGCAGCTCAACCGGTAACTATGGCTACACCTTC. The entire variable domain, with the rest obtained from reference TRBV11-2 and TRBJ1-2, is as follows: EAGVAQSPRYKIIEKRQSVAFWCNPISGHATLYWYQQILGQGPKLLIQFQNNGVVDDSQLPKDRFSAERLKGVDSTLKIQPAKLEDSAVYLCASSSTGNYGYTFGSGTRLTVV.